These T cell receptor beta chains were read from a single sample in a study of STAT3 mutations in large granular lymphocyte leukemia. Some clones are missing from TCRdb's copy, which holds only in-frame ones; the method was immunoSEQ multiplex PCR. This sample carries about 3,200 clones, around nine tenths of them seen once, and the ten largest clones take 35% to 60%. The sample taken for sequencing was peripheral blood mononuclear cells. The receptor set was obtained from a man aged 35-49 years with T-cell large granular lymphocyte leukemia. Some clones in this sample may be carry-over from other donors' samples. CDR3s include the opening cysteine and the closing phenylalanine or tryptophan. Fields, in order: clone size, CDR3 length, J gene, D gene, V gene, CDR3 DNA, CDR3 protein. A D gene is named only where the DNA matches it firmly. A row's size may be missing; if present it is once, few, many or a size class.

clone size: -; CDR3 length: 14; J gene: TRBJ2-1; D gene: -; V gene: TRBV13; CDR3 DNA: TGTGCCAGCAGCTTAGTGCAGGGGCGAACCCGGCAGTTCTTC; CDR3 protein: CASSLVQGRTRQFF
clone size: -; CDR3 length: 13; J gene: TRBJ1-1; D gene: -; V gene: TRBV6-5; CDR3 DNA: TGTGCCAGCAGTATCTGGGGGAACACTGAAGCTTTCTTT; CDR3 protein: CASSIWGNTEAFF
clone size: -; CDR3 length: 13; J gene: TRBJ1-2; D gene: -; V gene: TRBV2; CDR3 DNA: TGTGCCAGCAGTGACAACGGCATCTATGGCTACACCTTC; CDR3 protein: CASSDNGIYGYTF
clone size: -; CDR3 length: 11; J gene: TRBJ2-5; D gene: -; V gene: TRBV5-1; CDR3 DNA: TGCGCCAGCAGCTTGGACGAGACCCAGTACTTC; CDR3 protein: CASSLDETQYF
clone size: -; CDR3 length: 13; J gene: TRBJ2-7; D gene: -; V gene: TRBV6-1; CDR3 DNA: TGTGCCAGCACCCGAGCGGGCTCCTACGAGCAGTACTTC; CDR3 protein: CASTRAGSYEQYF
clone size: -; CDR3 length: 13; J gene: TRBJ1-2; D gene: TRBD1; V gene: TRBV10-3; CDR3 DNA: TGTGCCATCGGGGGACAGGACAACTATGGCTACACCTTC; CDR3 protein: CAIGGQDNYGYTF
clone size: -; CDR3 length: 14; J gene: TRBJ2-5; D gene: -; V gene: TRBV6-5; CDR3 DNA: TGTGCCAGCAGCTGGACAGTTCGCCTAGAGACCCAGTACTTC; CDR3 protein: CASSWTVRLETQYF
clone size: -; CDR3 length: 16; J gene: TRBJ2-2; D gene: TRBD2; V gene: TRBV7-3; CDR3 DNA: TGTGCCAGCAGACCCAGCGGGGGGGCCGCTCCCGGGGAGCTGTTTTTT; CDR3 protein: CASRPSGGAAPGELFF
clone size: few; CDR3 length: 15; J gene: TRBJ1-3; D gene: -; V gene: TRBV7-2; CDR3 DNA: TGTGCCAGCAGCTTAAGGGACACGTCGGGAAACACCATATATTTT; CDR3 protein: CASSLRDTSGNTIYF
clone size: -; CDR3 length: 13; J gene: TRBJ2-7; D gene: TRBD2; V gene: TRBV29-1; CDR3 DNA: TGCAGCGTTGGAGGCGGGGGGGGCCGCGAGCAGTACTTC; CDR3 protein: CSVGGGGGREQYF
clone size: -; CDR3 length: 14; J gene: TRBJ2-5; D gene: -; V gene: TRBV5-1; CDR3 DNA: TGCGCCAGCAGCTTTCAGAATTCACAAGAGACCCAGTACTTC; CDR3 protein: CASSFQNSQETQYF
clone size: -; CDR3 length: 13; J gene: TRBJ1-2; D gene: -; V gene: TRBV12-5; CDR3 DNA: TGTGCTAGTGTTCCCCCGGGGGAAGATGGCTACACCTTC; CDR3 protein: CASVPPGEDGYTF
clone size: -; CDR3 length: 17; J gene: TRBJ2-5; D gene: TRBD2; V gene: TRBV5-8; CDR3 DNA: TGTGCCAGCAGCCGGGGGGCTAGCGGGGCCAGGAGGGAGACCCAGTACTTC; CDR3 protein: CASSRGASGARRETQYF
clone size: -; CDR3 length: 14; J gene: TRBJ1-6; D gene: TRBD1; V gene: TRBV5-1; CDR3 DNA: TGCGCCAGCAGCTTGGGACAGGGAAATTCACCCCTCCACTTT; CDR3 protein: CASSLGQGNSPLHF
clone size: -; CDR3 length: 14; J gene: TRBJ2-1; D gene: TRBD1; V gene: TRBV30; CDR3 DNA: TGTGCCTGGAGTTTGGACAGGTTGACGAATGAGCAGTTCTTC; CDR3 protein: CAWSLDRLTNEQFF
clone size: -; CDR3 length: 13; J gene: TRBJ1-5; D gene: -; V gene: TRBV10-2; CDR3 DNA: TGCGCCAGCGGGTTTGGATCCAATCAGCCCCAGCATTTT; CDR3 protein: CASGFGSNQPQHF
clone size: -; CDR3 length: 16; J gene: TRBJ2-5; D gene: -; V gene: TRBV18; CDR3 DNA: TGTGCCAGCTCACCACCGACGCGGAACAGCCAAGAGACCCAGTACTTC; CDR3 protein: CASSPPTRNSQETQYF
clone size: once; CDR3 length: 12; J gene: TRBJ2-1; D gene: TRBD2; V gene: TRBV6-1; CDR3 DNA: TGTGCCAGCACTTCCGGGGGGGATGAGCAGTTCTTC; CDR3 protein: CASTSGGDEQFF
clone size: -; CDR3 length: 14; J gene: TRBJ1-2; D gene: -; V gene: TRBV5-6; CDR3 DNA: TGTGCCAGCAGCCAACCGGGACGGTACTATGGCTACACCTTC; CDR3 protein: CASSQPGRYYGYTF
clone size: once; CDR3 length: 16; J gene: TRBJ1-5; D gene: TRBD1; V gene: TRBV7-9; CDR3 DNA: TGTGCCAGCAGCTCACAGGGGGGTAGGAGCAATCAGCCCCAGCATTTT; CDR3 protein: CASSSQGGRSNQPQHF
clone size: -; CDR3 length: 13; J gene: TRBJ2-7; D gene: TRBD2; V gene: TRBV18; CDR3 DNA: TGTGCCAGCTCACCACCGGGACTACGGGCCCAGTACTTC; CDR3 protein: CASSPPGLRAQYF
clone size: -; CDR3 length: 14; J gene: TRBJ2-5; D gene: TRBD1; V gene: TRBV29-1; CDR3 DNA: TGCAGCGTTGAAGATCAGGGGGCTGGGGGGACCCAGTACTTC; CDR3 protein: CSVEDQGAGGTQYF
clone size: -; CDR3 length: 14; J gene: TRBJ2-7; D gene: -; V gene: TRBV15; CDR3 DNA: TGTGCCACCAGCAGAGATCCCGGACTGTACGAGCAGTACTTC; CDR3 protein: CATSRDPGLYEQYF
clone size: -; CDR3 length: 13; J gene: TRBJ1-2; D gene: -; V gene: TRBV14; CDR3 DNA: TGTGCCAGCAGCCAAGTTACGAGCTATGGCTACACCTTC; CDR3 protein: CASSQVTSYGYTF
clone size: -; CDR3 length: 15; J gene: TRBJ2-2; D gene: -; V gene: TRBV7-3; CDR3 DNA: TGTGCCAGCAGCAGGGGCCTAGGTGACACCGGGGAGCTGTTTTTT; CDR3 protein: CASSRGLGDTGELFF
clone size: -; CDR3 length: 15; J gene: TRBJ2-1; D gene: TRBD2; V gene: TRBV7-2; CDR3 DNA: TGTGCCAGCAGAGGGACTAGCGGGGGGGTCAATGAGCAGTTCTTC; CDR3 protein: CASRGTSGGVNEQFF
clone size: -; CDR3 length: 12; J gene: TRBJ1-3; D gene: -; V gene: TRBV19; CDR3 DNA: TGTGCCAGTAGTGAGAACGGAAACACCATATATTTT; CDR3 protein: CASSENGNTIYF
clone size: once; CDR3 length: 13; J gene: TRBJ2-7; D gene: TRBD1; V gene: TRBV30; CDR3 DNA: TGTGCCTGGAGGGGACAGGGGGCCTACGAGCAGTACTTC; CDR3 protein: CAWRGQGAYEQYF
clone size: -; CDR3 length: 14; J gene: TRBJ2-3; D gene: -; V gene: TRBV7-2; CDR3 DNA: TGTGCCAGCAGCTTTGACAGTAGCACAGATACGCAGTATTTT; CDR3 protein: CASSFDSSTDTQYF